This TCR beta chain was observed in a study of shared clonotypes between healthy human individuals. The authors split each subset's genomic DNA evenly across several immunoSEQ plates. Sequenced by immunoSEQ multiplex PCR; TCRdb stores in-frame clones only, minus some. The repertoire holds roughly 2.1 million clones, under 95% seen once, with approximately 1.7% in the top ten. The study, taken as a whole, reports: Of the naive CD4 clonotypes, about 5.4% were shared across four donors. Sampling involved blood alone; tissue repertoires likely differ.

For this clone: Antigen specificity is unknown.

Naive CD8 cells lacked CD45RO, underwent positive selection for CCR7 and left out terminally differentiated effector memory CD45RA+ cells. Deletions cut 6 bases from V and 1 base from J, with 16 bases between. Germline-derived CDR1 and CDR2 are MNHNY and SVGAGI (reference sequence). The CDR3 spans 16 residues. The sequence came from a man aged 18-30 years in good health. Some clones in this sample may be carry-over from other donors' samples. The rearrangement links TRBV6-6 to TRBJ2-1, with a tentative D call TRBD2 (5 bases). Sequences were obtained from naive CD8+ T cells from PBMCs. CDR3 nucleotide sequence: TGTGCCAGCAGCCTAGGGCCGGGATTATCCTACAATGAGCAGTTCTTC. This gives the protein CASSLGPGLSYNEQFF.